This entry describes one T cell receptor beta chain. Its matching antigen is unknown. Relative to the germline gene, one junction end is altered; a read error may explain this. The data are from a study of post-analysis software for immune sequencing data. As for the study in general: The disease courses covered relapsing-remitting, secondary progressive and progressive-relapsing multiple sclerosis.

This CDR3 is built from 14 residues. Regarding the study as a whole: Those with multiple sclerosis, the patient group, showed significantly lower normalized Chao1 diversity than controls. The F measure placed samples prepared in the same batch into strongly shared clusters. Patients carried 5 or 6 TRBV segments more frequently than controls did, and TRBV5-6, TRBV5-1 and TRBV20-1 were among them.

Unique molecular identifiers were present in the TCR beta cDNA libraries. Yield was some 540,000 cDNA molecules from about 1 to 10 million T cells. MiXCR was run by TCRdb on the PCR reads, yielding one entry per CDR3 protein. The sample consists of around 710,000 distinct CDR3 sequences, 46% of them appearing once. V and J are TRBV12-3 or TRBV12-4 and TRBJ2-7; D is unresolved. The sequence was obtained from a girl between 10 and 17 years old with multiple sclerosis. The sequenced material came from blood. Here the CDR3 DNA reads TGTGCCAACAGTTTTGCAGGCTCCCCCTACGAGCAGTACTTC. Translated, it gives CANSFAGSPYEQYF.